Shown below are 17 T cell receptor beta chains from a single sample sequenced in a study of beta chain features in type 1 diabetes. Reverse transcription of all isolated RNA meant that expressed TCRB transcripts were sequenced. Profiled with immunoSEQ multiplex PCR; TCRdb holds only in-frame clones, not every one. The table has fewer than 900,000 clones, roughly a sixth seen once; the top ten hold 0.023%. Input material: naive CD4+ T cells from blood. Receptors were obtained from a woman between 18 and 30 years old in good health.

This clone has more than one count but fewer than ten. The rearrangement links TRBV25-1 to TRBJ2-1, with TRBD1 identical over 11 bases. The ends lost 5 bases at V and 3 bases at J; junction bases unmatched: 6. The V gene's germline CDR1 is MGHDK and CDR2 SYGVNS. The CDR3 loop spans 16 amino acids. This CDR3 reads CASSSGDRGGYNEQFF. The CDR3 DNA is TGTGCCAGCAGTTCTGGGGACAGGGGGGGCTACAATGAGCAGTTCTTC.

V usage is TRBV19 and J usage is TRBJ2-7; 10 bases are a match to TRBD1. Trimming at V came to 8 bases and at J to 3 bases, leaving 13 bases not matched to a gene. Germline CDR1 and CDR2: LNHDA and SQIVND (reference sequence). This CDR3 comprises 16 residues. Here the CDR3 reads CASGRKRDRGGYEQYF. The CDR3 coding sequence is TGTGCCAGTGGTCGAAAACGGGACAGGGGTGGCTACGAGCAGTACTTC.

This clone was seen a few times. The CDR3 sequence is CASSLASTYEQYF. In DNA, the CDR3 is TGTGCCAGCAGCTTAGCGTCGACCTACGAGCAGTACTTC. The V gene is TRBV7-9, the J gene TRBJ2-7; the D is unclear. Germline lookup yields CDR1 SEHNR and CDR2 FQNEAQ (reference sequence). V shed 0 bases and J shed 2 bases, with 5 bases lying between them. The length of the CDR3 is 13 residues.

This clone came up a few times. This rearrangement joins TRBV5-1 to TRBJ2-1, with D unclear. This CDR3 spans 13 amino acids. The V gene's germline CDR1 is SGHRS and CDR2 YFSETQ. The germline V and J ends were trimmed by 1 base and 8 bases, with 10 bases remaining between them. The CDR3 sequence is CASSLLPGHEQFF. The CDR3, as DNA: TGCGCCAGCAGCTTGCTTCCAGGACATGAGCAGTTCTTC.

This clone was recorded many times. This chain connects TRBV23-1 to TRBJ2-4; possibly TRBD2 for D (6 bases). TRBV23-1 has ORF status, its function being uncertain. The CDR3 runs 15 residues. Trimming cost V 2 bases and J 8 bases, with 16 bases left between them. DNA for the CDR3: TGCGCCAGCAGTCAAATGGCGGGGCATCTTGACATTCAGTACTTC. Amino acids: CASSQMAGHLDIQYF.

This clone was seen only a few times. The CDR3 reads CASSLSVDGTEAFF. As DNA, the CDR3 is TGTGCCAGCAGCTTGTCGGTGGATGGCACTGAAGCTTTCTTT. The rearrangement links TRBV5-4 to TRBJ1-1; D is unclear. The CDR3 extends over 14 amino acids. V lost 1 base to trimming and J lost 4 bases, with 11 bases between them. CDR1 SGHNT and CDR2 YYREEE come from the germline V gene (reference sequence).

A few counts support this clone. This sequence joins TRBV7-3 and TRBJ2-2, with D possibly called TRBD1 or TRBD2 (5 bases each). CDR3 length: 13 residues. The V end was cut by 4 bases, the J end by 6 bases, with 9 bases between. The germline V gene has CDR1 SGHTA and CDR2 FQGTGA. The CDR3 DNA reads as TGTGCCAGCAGCTGGGGGATGTCCGGGGAGCTGTTTTTT. Translation: CASSWGMSGELFF.

This clone was counted between two and nine times. V and J are TRBV7-8 and TRBJ2-1, with TRBD1 as a possible D gene (6 bases). The germline CDR1 and CDR2 sequences are SGHVS and FQNEAQ. The CDR3 has 14 residues. The V end lost 9 bases, the J end lost 8 bases, and 20 bases lay between the germline ends. CDR3 residues: CASTTGHRGDEQFF. The DNA of the CDR3 is TGTGCCAGTACGACGGGACACCGAGGGGATGAGCAGTTCTTC.

V gene TRBV11-2 combines with J gene TRBJ2-3; D perhaps matches TRBD2 (6 bases). The CDR3 runs 11 residues. The ends were cut back, 4 bases at V and 14 bases at J, with 13 bases in the middle. Germline loops: CDR1 SGHAT, CDR2 FQNNGV. The CDR3 DNA is TGTGCCAGCAGCTCGGTGGCGGGGAGGTATTTT. It encodes CASSSVAGRYF.

This clone has just a few counts. This sequence joins TRBV10-3 and TRBJ2-7; tentative D call: TRBD1 (6 bases). Trimming removed 4 bases at V and 3 bases at J, with 7 bases between. This CDR3 spans 12 amino acids. In germline, CDR1 is ENHRY, CDR2 SYGVKD. The CDR3 DNA sequence: TGTGCCATCAGTGGACAGGACTACGAGCAGTACTTC. Its translation is CAISGQDYEQYF.

In this sample, this clone turned up a few times. The chain is built from TRBV5-4 and TRBJ2-7; a possible D gene is TRBD1 (6 bases). Trimming removed 0 bases at V and 3 bases at J, with 13 bases between. This CDR3 has 15 amino acids. The germline V gene has CDR1 SGHNT and CDR2 YYREEE (reference sequence). The chain's CDR3 is CASSLVGTPYYEQYF. The CDR3 DNA reads as TGTGCCAGCAGCTTGGTTGGGACACCCTACTACGAGCAGTACTTC.

This chain connects TRBV9 to TRBJ2-1; D not certain. This CDR3 region has 14 residues. V was pared by 2 bases and J by 5 bases, with 11 bases between. Germline V gene lookup returns CDR1 SGDLS and CDR2 YYNGEE. The DNA of the CDR3 is TGTGCCAGCAGCGTGTTAGTTTGGAACAATGAGCAGTTCTTC. It yields the protein CASSVLVWNNEQFF.

V is TRBV18 and J is TRBJ2-1; possible D gene TRBD1, 6 bases. The CDR3 has 17 residues. Deletions cut 5 bases from V and 2 bases from J, with 19 bases between. Per germline, CDR1 KGHSH and CDR2 LQKENI. CDR3 residues: CASSLRTGTMTYNEQFF. As DNA, the CDR3 is TGTGCCAGCTCATTACGGACGGGGACAATGACCTACAATGAGCAGTTCTTC.

The chain employs TRBV6-1 and TRBJ2-1; 11 nucleotides agree with TRBD1. The CDR3 extends over 21 amino acids. Germline V gives CDR1 MNHNS, CDR2 SASEGT. The trim removed 1 base at V and 0 bases at J, leaving 14 bases unmatched. The CDR3 is CASSEVFSGTGGPSSYNEQFF. CDR3 in DNA: TGTGCCAGCAGTGAAGTATTCTCCGGGACAGGGGGACCGAGCTCCTACAATGAGCAGTTCTTC.

This clone has just a few counts. V is TRBV5-8 and J is TRBJ2-3; D gene uncertain. The CDR3 totals 13 residues. V was shortened by 0 bases and J by 4 bases, with 6 bases between the two germline ends. From germline, CDR1 is SGHTS and CDR2 YDEGEE. CDR3 protein: CASSLESPDTQYF. The DNA of the CDR3 is TGTGCCAGCAGCTTGGAATCTCCAGATACGCAGTATTTT.

The chain links TRBV7-9 to TRBJ2-3; 8 nucleotides line up with TRBD1. Trimming took 6 bases from V and 4 from J; bases not matched to a gene: 6. Germline CDR1 is SEHNR and CDR2 is FQNEAQ (reference sequence). This CDR3 is 14 amino acids long. CDR3 DNA sequence: TGTGCCAGCAGGCAGACAGGGGCCGCAGATACGCAGTATTTT. It codes for CASRQTGAADTQYF.

This clone was found once. The chain combines TRBV6-6 with TRBJ2-5, with D hard to call. CDR1 and CDR2 (germline): MNHNY, SVGAGI (reference sequence). The ends were cut back, 5 bases at V and 0 bases at J, with 10 bases in the middle. There are 14 residues in the CDR3. CDR3 coding DNA: TGTGCCAGCAGTATCCTTGGATACCAAGAGACCCAGTACTTC. Translated, it gives CASSILGYQETQYF.